This T cell receptor (beta chain) was captured by sequencing in a study of blood T cell repertoires in COVID-19. V lost 5 bases and J lost 0, with 17 bases in between. Germline CDR1 MNHEY, CDR2 SMNVEV (reference sequence). The CDR3 is 17 residues long. Repertoires were generated with immunoSEQ multiplex PCR, while TCRdb's copy carries only in-frame clones and drops some. The profile covers 200,000 to 250,000 clones, with 86% appearing a single time and approximately 10% taken by the ten largest. The source of this sequence is a woman aged 45-60 years with COVID-19, enrolled during active disease. Source material: peripheral blood. This sequence joins TRBV27 and TRBJ2-1; D gene uncertain. This chain's CDR3 is CASSPTGSSYSYNEQFF. The CDR3 coding sequence is TGTGCCAGCAGTCCGACTGGGTCCTCCTACTCCTACAATGAGCAGTTCTTC.